This TCR beta chain originates from a study of Ad26.COV2.S vaccination and SARS-CoV-2 variants. The study's findings and limits: Spike-specific TCR breadth was greater in vaccine than placebo recipients.

Generated by immunoSEQ multiplex PCR, the TCRdb table keeps only in-frame clones and is missing some. The table includes 350,000 to 500,000 clones, 90% detected once. Germline V CDR1 and CDR2: SEHNR, FQNEAQ (reference sequence). The junction had 5 bases not matched to a gene; V was cut back by 6 bases and J by 4 bases. This CDR3 contains 13 residues. Treatment reported: roughly 19 received Ad26.COV2.S at low or high dose, single or two shots; 5 received placebo; per-sample allocation not given. Repertoires come from day 63 after the first vaccine or placebo injection. The donor's status was that of an adult aged 18-55 years in Boston. A remark on this clone: Its antigen is not identified.

The chain has TRBV7-9 and TRBJ1-1, with TRBD1 matching over 7 bases. This sequence originates from a person between 18 and 65 years old who received the Ad26.COV2.S COVID-19 vaccine or a placebo. Here the sequenced sample was peripheral blood, taken in a trial of Ad26.COV2.S vaccine versus placebo. CDR3 sequence: CASRTGLVTEAFF. DNA of the CDR3: TGTGCCAGCAGGACAGGGTTAGTCACTGAAGCTTTCTTT.